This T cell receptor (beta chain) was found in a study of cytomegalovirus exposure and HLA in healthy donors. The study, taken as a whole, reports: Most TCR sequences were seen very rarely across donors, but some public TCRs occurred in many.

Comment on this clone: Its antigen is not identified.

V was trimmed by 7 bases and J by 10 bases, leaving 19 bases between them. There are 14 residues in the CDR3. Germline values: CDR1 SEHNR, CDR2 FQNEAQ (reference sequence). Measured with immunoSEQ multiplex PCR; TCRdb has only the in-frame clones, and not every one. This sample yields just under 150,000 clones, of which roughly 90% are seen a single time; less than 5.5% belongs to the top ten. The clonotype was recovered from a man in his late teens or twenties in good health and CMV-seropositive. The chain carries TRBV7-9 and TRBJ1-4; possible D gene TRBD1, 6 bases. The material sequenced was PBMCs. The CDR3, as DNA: TGTGCCAGCACCCGGCGGGGGGCTACAGGAAAACTGTTTTTT. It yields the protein CASTRRGATGKLFF. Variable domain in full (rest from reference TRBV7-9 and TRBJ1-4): DTGVSQNPRHKITKRGQNVTFRCDPISEHNRLYWYRQTLGQGPEFLTYFQNEAQLEKSRLLSDRFSAERPKGSFSTLEIQRTEQGDSAMYLCASTRRGATGKLFFGSGTQLSVL.